This entry features one T cell receptor (beta chain) sequence. In Seattle, patients joined the study during active infection and were tracked longitudinally. These data belong to a study of blood T cell repertoires in COVID-19. Study summary: Italy, Spain and the United States were the sources of the convalescent and acute COVID-19 samples.

In the original analysis: Reference gene primer amplification gave nucleated cell count estimates. Data came from immunoSEQ multiplex PCR; TCRdb stores just in-frame clones and leaves some out. Clonal size and the V and J genes are those of that table, whereas D and trimming came from the DNA. The sample includes fewer than 650,000 clones, about 89% of them seen just once. The sequence derives from a woman in her 50s with COVID-19, enrolled during active disease. The sample taken for sequencing was peripheral blood.

The CDR3 DNA reads TGTGCCAGCAGAGACCAGGGAGGGGCCAACGTCCTGACTTTC. It yields the protein CASRDQGGANVLTF. The rearrangement joins TRBV28 to TRBJ2-6; possibly TRBD1 for D (5 bases). V was cut by 6 bases and J by 4 bases, with 10 bases left in between. Germline V gives CDR1 MDHEN, CDR2 SYDVKM. This CDR3 has 14 residues.